The 12 T cell receptor beta chains below all came from one sample that was sequenced in a study of blood T cell repertoires in COVID-19. TCRdb's table, derived via immunoSEQ multiplex PCR, lists solely in-frame clones and lacks some. This sample yields around 84,000 clones, of which roughly 80% are seen a single time; about a third belongs to the top ten. Sequenced: peripheral blood. All receptors come from a man aged 55 to 70 with COVID-19, enrolled during active disease.

The V and J genes are TRBV7-2 and TRBJ2-5; D is perhaps TRBD1 (5 bases). V lost 2 bases and J 5 bases, leaving 21 bases between the germline ends. The germline V gene encodes CDR1 SGHTA and CDR2 FQGNSA. The CDR3 is 17 residues long. The CDR3 protein is CASSLRSIGPKGETQYF. The CDR3 DNA reads TGTGCCAGCAGCTTAAGGTCTATCGGACCCAAGGGGGAGACCCAGTACTTC.

Only a few counts were recorded for this clone. The chain carries TRBV27 and TRBJ2-3, with 7 nucleotides matching TRBD2. The germline V gene encodes CDR1 MNHEY and CDR2 SMNVEV (reference sequence). The ends lost 4 bases at V and 4 bases at J; junction bases unmatched: 11. The CDR3 runs to 16 residues. The CDR3 region is CASSSLRGRAADTQYF. Here the CDR3 DNA reads TGTGCCAGCAGTTCCCTACGGGGGAGGGCCGCAGATACGCAGTATTTT.

This clone was observed a single time. The chain links TRBV27 to TRBJ1-4; weak D call: TRBD1 (6 bases). The V end lost 5 bases, the J end lost 8 bases, and 9 bases lay between the germline ends. The CDR3 totals 12 residues. Looked up from germline, CDR1 is MNHEY and CDR2 is SMNVEV (reference sequence). CDR3 amino acids: CASSPQGEKLFF. CDR3 DNA: TGTGCCAGCAGTCCCCAGGGGGAAAAACTGTTTTTT.

The chain is built from TRBV9 and TRBJ2-3, with 7 bases fitting TRBD1. V lost 8 bases, J lost 6 bases, and 3 bases stayed unmatched. The CDR3 totals 11 residues. Germline V gene sequence: CDR1 SGDLS, CDR2 YYNGEE. The CDR3 reads CASTRGDTQYF. Here the CDR3 DNA reads TGTGCCAGTACCAGGGGGGATACGCAGTATTTT.

The chain joins TRBV7-6 to TRBJ2-7; 8 bases fit TRBD1. The length of the CDR3 is 17 residues. Germline V lookup: CDR1 SGHVS, CDR2 FNYEAQ. Trimming cost V 0 bases and J 0 bases; bases outside gene matches: 7. CDR3 sequence reads: CASSLADPGQDSYEQYF. The CDR3 DNA sequence: TGTGCCAGCAGCTTAGCGGACCCGGGACAGGACTCCTACGAGCAGTACTTC.

The gene calls are TRBV7-8 and TRBJ2-7, with 8 nucleotides matching TRBD2. The V gene end was trimmed by 1 base and the J gene end by 5 bases; junction bases not matched to a gene: 7. The CDR3 runs 15 residues. Germline loops: CDR1 SGHVS, CDR2 FQNEAQ. The CDR3 coding sequence is TGTGCCAGCAGCTTAGACAGGGCCGGGAGGGACGAGCAGTACTTC. Protein: CASSLDRAGRDEQYF.

The rearrangement joins TRBV2 to TRBJ2-1; 11 nucleotides line up with TRBD2. The CDR3 sequence is 15 residues long. Germline CDR1 reads SNHLY; CDR2 reads FYNNEI. J gave up 4 bases and V 6 bases, and 5 bases lay outside the gene matches. The CDR3 coding sequence is TGTGCCAGCAGCCCAACTAGCGGGGGTTACAATGAGCAGTTCTTC. Protein product: CASSPTSGGYNEQFF.

This clone was seen more than once but under ten times. This rearrangement joins TRBV12-2 to TRBJ1-5. TRBV12-2 has pseudogene status. CDR3 length equals 18 residues. The CDR3 spells CASRLVISQTAEDQPQHF. CDR3 in DNA: TGTGCAAGTCGCTTAGTAATTTCCCAGACTGCGGAGGATCAGCCCCAGCATTTT.

The chain carries TRBV3-1 (or the pseudogene TRBV3-2) and TRBJ2-1; a weak D match, TRBD1 (6 bases). Trimming stripped 6 bases from V and 7 bases from J, with 13 bases between. There are 13 residues in the CDR3. Germline CDR1 is LGHDT and CDR2 is YNNKEL (reference sequence). The CDR3, as DNA: TGTGCCAGCAGGCGAAAGGGGGAAAATGAGCAGTTCTTC. Translated: CASRRKGENEQFF.

V is TRBV9 and J is TRBJ2-1, with 9 bases that match TRBD2. The CDR3 is made up of 19 amino acids. Trimming removed 3 bases from V and 0 bases from J; junction bases left unmatched: 13. The germline CDR1 and CDR2 sequences are SGDLS and YYNGEE. In DNA form, the CDR3 reads TGTGCCAGCAGCGCCCTTGAACCGGGACTAGCCCTCTCCTACAATGAGCAGTTCTTC. Residues: CASSALEPGLALSYNEQFF.

The chain carries TRBV7-9 and TRBJ2-5; 9 nucleotides align to TRBD2. V was pared by 6 bases and J by 4 bases, with 12 bases of the junction left unmatched. The CDR3 length is 16 residues. Germline V gene lookup returns CDR1 SEHNR and CDR2 FQNEAQ (reference sequence). The CDR3 DNA is TGTGCCAGCAGTCCTCCAAGCGGGAGGCCCCGAGAGACCCAGTACTTC. It yields the protein CASSPPSGRPRETQYF.

In this sample, this clone turned up a few times. This rearrangement joins TRBV5-4 to TRBJ1-5, with TRBD1 identical over 8 bases. Germline loops: CDR1 SGHNT, CDR2 YYREEE (reference sequence). J gave up 3 bases and V 0 bases, and 2 bases lay outside the gene matches. CDR3 size: 15 residues. The CDR3 sequence: CASSLDQGANQPQHF. In DNA form, the CDR3 reads TGTGCCAGCAGCTTGGACCAGGGGGCCAATCAGCCCCAGCATTTT.